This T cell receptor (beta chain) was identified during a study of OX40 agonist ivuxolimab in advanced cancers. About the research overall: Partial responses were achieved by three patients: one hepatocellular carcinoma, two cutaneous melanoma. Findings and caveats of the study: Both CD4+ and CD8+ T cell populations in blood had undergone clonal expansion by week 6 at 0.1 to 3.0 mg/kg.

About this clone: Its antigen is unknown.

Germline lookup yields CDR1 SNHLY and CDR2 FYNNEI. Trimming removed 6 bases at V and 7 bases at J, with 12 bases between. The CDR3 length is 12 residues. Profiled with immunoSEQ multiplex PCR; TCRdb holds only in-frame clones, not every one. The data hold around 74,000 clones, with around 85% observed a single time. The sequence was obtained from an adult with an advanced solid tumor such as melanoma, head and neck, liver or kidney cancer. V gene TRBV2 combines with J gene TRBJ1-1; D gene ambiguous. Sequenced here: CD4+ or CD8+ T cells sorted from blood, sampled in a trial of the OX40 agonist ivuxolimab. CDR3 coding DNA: TGTGCCAGCAGCCGGGAACCCCATGAAGCTTTCTTT. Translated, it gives CASSREPHEAFF.